Presented here are 27 T cell receptor beta chains from one specimen sequenced in a study of human T cells and chemical hapten exposure. Indicated time point: patch test 1, 2 weeks after DPC sensitization. The treatment was: therapeutic diphenylcyclopropenone sensitization with weekly scalp DPC. From whole blood left unfractionated, total RNA was extracted. TCRdb ran MiXCR on the RACE reads and lists one entry per CDR3 protein. The table records roughly 34,000 distinct CDR3 sequences, around 6.8% of them present only once. The sequences come from whole blood, collected in connection with sensitization to the hapten diphenylcyclopropenone (DPC). The source of these receptors is a woman aged 30 to 39 with alopecia areata. Some clones in this sample may be carry-over from other donors' samples.

This clonotype was detected ten times or more. The V and J genes are TRBV12-3 or TRBV12-4 and TRBJ2-7; the match to TRBD2 covers 11 bases. This CDR3 has 14 residues. The V and J ends lost 10 bases and 6 bases, in that order; junction bases with no gene match: 11. The CDR3 DNA is TGTGCCACCGCTATAGCGGGGGGGGCCGCCGAGCAGTACTTC. It translates to CATAIAGGAAEQYF.

This clonotype has at least ten counts. The chain carries TRBV7-2 and TRBJ2-3, with 8 bases lining up with TRBD2. This CDR3 is built from 15 residues. Germline V gene data show CDR1 as SGHTA and CDR2 as FQGNSA. J lost 2 bases, V lost 4 bases, and 5 bases had no gene match. CDR3 nucleotide sequence: TGTGCCAGCAGCTATTCTAGCGGGTTCACAGATACGCAGTATTTT. Translated: CASSYSSGFTDTQYF.

This clonotype was observed a few times. The V call is TRBV5-4, the J call TRBJ1-2, with unresolved D. The V gene's germline CDR1 is SGHNT and CDR2 YYREEE (reference sequence). V gave up 2 bases and J gave up 2 bases, with 10 bases separating them. The CDR3 runs 14 residues. This CDR3 reads CASSFKGTNYGYTF. For the CDR3, the DNA is TGTGCCAGCAGCTTTAAGGGCACAAACTATGGCTACACCTTC.

Many counts were recorded for this clonotype. This chain connects TRBV28 to TRBJ2-7; TRBD2 agrees at 7 bases. This CDR3 has 14 amino acids. Germline assignment: CDR1 MDHEN and CDR2 SYDVKM. V lost 8 bases, J lost 1 base, and 8 bases stayed unmatched. CDR3 residues: CASSGRGVSYEQYF. CDR3 nucleotides: TGTGCCAGCTCGGGCCGGGGGGTATCCTACGAGCAGTACTTC.

This clonotype turned up a few times. The chain links TRBV29-1 to TRBJ2-1; D call uncertain. The germline V gene has CDR1 SQVTM and CDR2 ANQGSEA. V was trimmed by 2 bases and J by 6 bases, leaving 11 bases between them. The CDR3 length is 13 residues. The CDR3 region is CSVEPSGGNEQFF. The DNA of the CDR3 is TGCAGCGTTGAACCCTCGGGCGGCAATGAGCAGTTCTTC.

In its sample, this clonotype was seen many times. The V and J genes are TRBV9 and TRBJ1-5; D is ambiguous. This CDR3 is built from 14 residues. The V gene lost 5 bases and the J gene lost 0 bases, with 9 bases spanning the gap. Germline V gene sequence: CDR1 SGDLS, CDR2 YYNGEE. The CDR3 reads CASSQVDSNQPQHF. The CDR3 nucleotides read TGTGCCAGCAGTCAGGTGGATAGCAATCAGCCCCAGCATTTT.

On this clonotype itself: A much larger clone lies one base from this, so it may be a read error. The chain has TRBV20-1 and TRBJ2-4; the D gene could be TRBD1 or TRBD2 (5 bases each). The CDR3 contains 13 residues. In germline, CDR1 is DFQATT, CDR2 SNEGSKA (reference sequence). The CDR3, as DNA: TGCGGTGCTAGAGTTACAGGAGGAGACATTCAGTACTTC. Translating gives CGARVTGGDIQYF.

This clonotype was picked up a small number of times. CDR3 nucleotide sequence: TGCAGTGCTAGAGTTGTCAGGGGGAGCAATCAGCCCCAGCATTTT. Amino acid sequence: CSARVVRGSNQPQHF. The chain combines TRBV20-1 with TRBJ1-5; 7 nucleotides line up with TRBD1. From germline, CDR1 is DFQATT and CDR2 SNEGSKA (reference sequence). The CDR3 covers 15 residues. The V gene end was trimmed by 1 base and the J gene end by 1 base; junction bases not matched to a gene: 4.

This clonotype was seen repeatedly, ten times or more. The rearrangement uses TRBV3-1 and TRBJ2-7; 8 nucleotides align to TRBD1. V was clipped by 3 bases and J by 1 base; unmatched bases: 5. CDR1 and CDR2 from the germline V gene are LGHDT and YNNKEL (reference sequence). The CDR3 covers 15 residues. CDR3 residues: CASSQDREDSYEQYF. The DNA of the CDR3 is TGTGCCAGCAGCCAGGACAGGGAGGATTCCTACGAGCAGTACTTC.

This clonotype was observed at least ten times. The rearrangement joins TRBV5-1 to TRBJ2-3; 11 bases fit TRBD2. J lost 5 bases, V lost 4 bases, and 9 bases had no gene match. This CDR3 is 16 amino acids long. Germline-derived CDR1 and CDR2 are SGHRS and YFSETQ. In DNA form, the CDR3 reads TGCGCCAGCAGCCTCCTAGCGGGGGGTGCGGAAGATACGCAGTATTTT. This gives the protein CASSLLAGGAEDTQYF.

This clonotype has a handful of counts. CDR3 loop: CASRPQHMGELFF. For the CDR3, the DNA is TGTGCCAGCAGGCCACAGCATATGGGGGAGCTGTTTTTT. This sequence joins TRBV12-3 or TRBV12-4 and TRBJ2-2; D remains ambiguous. This CDR3 has 13 amino acids. V lost 6 bases, J lost 8 bases, and 13 bases lay in between.

Details on this clonotype: This may be a read error, as it is one base from a much larger clone. This chain joins TRBV2 and TRBJ2-5, with a possible D match to TRBD2 (5 bases). The CDR3 is 14 residues long. Trimming shortened V by 4 bases and J by 5 bases, and 14 bases separated the two germline ends. Germline lookup yields CDR1 SNHLY and CDR2 FYNNEI. CDR3 in amino acids: CASSASNSGETQYF. For the CDR3, the DNA is TGTGCCAGCAGTGCAAGTAACTCGGGGGAGACCCAGTACTTC.

This clonotype was observed many times. This chain connects TRBV19 to TRBJ2-2, with 8 positions matching TRBD2. Germline V lookup: CDR1 LNHDA, CDR2 SQIVND (reference sequence). The length of the CDR3 is 18 residues. J was trimmed by 5 bases and V by 5 bases; bases with no gene match: 16. In nucleotides, the CDR3 is TGTGCCAGTAGTGCCCGGGACTCACTAGCGGAGCTGACCGGGGAGCTGTTTTTT. Amino acid sequence: CASSARDSLAELTGELFF.

Within the sample, this clonotype is large. CDR3 sequence: CASREDRDSLNEQFF. The CDR3 DNA sequence: TGTGCCAGCAGGGAGGACAGGGACTCACTCAATGAGCAGTTCTTC. The chain combines TRBV13 with TRBJ2-1, with 8 bases fitting TRBD1. Germline trimming cut 6 bases from V and 6 bases from J; bases unmatched to any gene: 10. The germline V gene has CDR1 PRHDT and CDR2 FYEKMQ (reference sequence). There are 15 residues in the CDR3.

The chain recombines TRBV6-6 with TRBJ2-5, with D uncertain. Trimming shortened V by 2 bases and J by 4 bases, and 11 bases separated the two germline ends. This CDR3 is 14 amino acids long. Per the germline V gene, CDR1 is MNHNY and CDR2 is SVGAGI (reference sequence). The CDR3 loop reads CASSYRQPGETQYF. The CDR3 region has the DNA TGTGCCAGCAGTTACCGGCAGCCTGGAGAGACCCAGTACTTC.

The V gene is TRBV7-2, the J gene TRBJ2-3, with unresolved D. Trimming shortened V by 3 bases and J by 2 bases, and 6 bases separated the two germline ends. Germline V gives CDR1 SGHTA, CDR2 FQGNSA. The CDR3 consists of 13 residues. The CDR3 DNA follows: TGTGCCAGCAGCTTCCAACACACAGATACGCAGTATTTT. Amino acids: CASSFQHTDTQYF.

There are many counts of this clonotype. The CDR3 DNA is TGCGCCAGCAGCCAAGATTTAGCTTCACCCCTCCACTTT. It translates to CASSQDLASPLHF. The gene calls are TRBV4-1 and TRBJ1-6; D gene ambiguous. The V gene lost 0 bases and the J gene lost 9 bases, with 6 bases spanning the gap. Per the germline V gene, CDR1 is MGHRA and CDR2 is YSYEKL. This CDR3 is 13 amino acids long.

This rearrangement joins TRBV5-1 to TRBJ2-3, with D maybe TRBD1 (5 bases). The germline V gene encodes CDR1 SGHRS and CDR2 YFSETQ. The CDR3 loop spans 14 amino acids. V was shortened by 0 bases and J by 5 bases, with 10 bases between the two germline ends. The CDR3 loop is CASSLDPGRDTQYF. The CDR3, as DNA: TGCGCCAGCAGCTTGGACCCAGGGCGAGATACGCAGTATTTT.

This clonotype was detected a few times. CDR3 sequence (DNA): TGTGCCAGCAGCGCGGGACAGAGCCAAGAGACCCAGTACTTC. This gives the protein CASSAGQSQETQYF. The chain links TRBV7-9 to TRBJ2-5, with D maybe TRBD1 (7 bases). Trimming pared 5 bases from V and 1 base from J, leaving 11 bases between. CDR3 size: 14 residues. From germline, CDR1 is SEHNR and CDR2 FQNEAQ (reference sequence).

This clonotype has ten or more counts. The V and J genes are TRBV12-3 or TRBV12-4 and TRBJ2-5; D remains unclear. This CDR3 comprises 12 residues. V lost 6 bases, J lost 14 bases, and 19 bases lay in between. The CDR3 loop is CASRAPDGSFYF. For the CDR3, the DNA is TGTGCCAGCAGAGCCCCGGACGGGTCCTTTTACTTC.

This clonotype showed up many times. The CDR3 loop reads CSVERGARGNEQFF. The DNA of the CDR3 is TGCAGCGTTGAGCGGGGGGCCCGGGGGAATGAGCAGTTCTTC. The gene calls are TRBV29-1 and TRBJ2-1; 8 bases are a match to TRBD2. The CDR3 totals 14 residues. CDR1 and CDR2 (germline): SQVTM, ANQGSEA. Trimming cost V 3 bases and J 7 bases; bases outside gene matches: 8.

The chain has TRBV11-2 and TRBJ2-3; tentatively, D is TRBD1 (7 bases). There are 15 residues in the CDR3. Germline values: CDR1 SGHAT, CDR2 FQNNGV. V lost 5 bases, J lost 5 bases, and 17 bases lay in between. As DNA, the CDR3 is TGTGCCAGCAGCGGCCCTCAGGGGGGAATAGATACGCAGTATTTT. It encodes CASSGPQGGIDTQYF. Combining the CDR3 with reference TRBV11-2 and TRBJ2-3 gives the whole variable domain EAGVAQSPRYKIIEKRQSVAFWCNPISGHATLYWYQQILGQGPKLLIQFQNNGVVDDSQLPKDRFSAERLKGVDSTLKIQPAKLEDSAVYLCASSGPQGGIDTQYFGPGTRLTVL.

The rearrangement links TRBV5-1 to TRBJ2-1, with 11 bases lining up with TRBD2. Trimming cost V 3 bases and J 2 bases; bases outside gene matches: 7. Germline V gene data show CDR1 as SGHRS and CDR2 as YFSETQ. The CDR3 loop spans 17 amino acids. CDR3 DNA: TGCGCCAGCAGCTCATTAGCGGGGGGGCAAGCCTACAATGAGCAGTTCTTC. It codes for CASSSLAGGQAYNEQFF.

The chain recombines TRBV7-8 with TRBJ1-2; maybe TRBD1 (5 bases). The CDR3 runs 13 residues. Germline lookup yields CDR1 SGHVS and CDR2 FQNEAQ. Trimming pared 4 bases from V and 8 bases from J, leaving 14 bases between. CDR3 residues: CASSSFRARGYTF. CDR3 in DNA: TGTGCCAGCAGCTCCTTCAGGGCCCGGGGCTACACCTTC. Variable domain in full (rest from reference TRBV7-8 and TRBJ1-2): GAGVSQSPRYKVAKRGQDVALRCDPISGHVSLFWYQQALGQGPEFLTYFQNEAQLDKSGLPSDRFFAERPEGSVSTLKIQRTQQEDSAVYLCASSSFRARGYTFGSGTRLTVV.

The chain joins TRBV12-3 or TRBV12-4 to TRBJ1-1; D is ambiguous. This CDR3 region has 14 residues. The V and J ends lost 5 bases and 0 bases respectively, with 10 bases between them. The CDR3 region is CASSPRALNTEAFF. The CDR3 DNA reads TGTGCCAGCAGTCCCCGCGCTCTGAACACTGAAGCTTTCTTT.

There are many counts of this clonotype. V usage is TRBV6-2 or TRBV6-3 and J usage is TRBJ1-1; no reliable D call. CDR3 length: 13 residues. CDR1 is MNHEY and CDR2 is SVGEGT in the germline V gene. V gave up 5 bases and J gave up 7 bases, with 14 bases separating them. The DNA for the CDR3 is TGTGCCAGCAGTCCCCGAATGGGAAATGAAGCTTTCTTT. Translation gives CASSPRMGNEAFF.

This clonotype has ten or more counts. V usage is TRBV5-1 and J usage is TRBJ2-3; 8 nucleotides line up with TRBD1. With V trimmed by 5 bases and J by 1 base, 9 bases remained unmatched. The CDR3 spans 16 residues. Germline V gene data show CDR1 as SGHRS and CDR2 as YFSETQ. CDR3 in DNA: TGCGCCAGCAGAAGAGCAGGGGGCAGAGGCACAGATACGCAGTATTTT. Its protein is CASRRAGGRGTDTQYF. The variable domain in full, with the rest retrieved from reference TRBV5-1 and TRBJ2-3, is KAGVTQTPRYLIKTRGQQVTLSCSPISGHRSVSWYQQTPGQGLQFLFEYFSETQRNKGNFPGRFSGRQFSNSRSEMNVSTLELGDSALYLCASRRAGGRGTDTQYFGPGTRLTVL.